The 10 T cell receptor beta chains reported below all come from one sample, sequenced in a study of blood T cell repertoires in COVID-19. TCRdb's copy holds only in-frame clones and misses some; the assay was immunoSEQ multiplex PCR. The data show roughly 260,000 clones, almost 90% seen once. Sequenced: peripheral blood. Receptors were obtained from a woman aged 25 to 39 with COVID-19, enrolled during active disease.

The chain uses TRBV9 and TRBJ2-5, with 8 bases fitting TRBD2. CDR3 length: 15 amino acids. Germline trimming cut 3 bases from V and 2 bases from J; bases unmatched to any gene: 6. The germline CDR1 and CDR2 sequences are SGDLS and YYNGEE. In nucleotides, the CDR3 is TGTGCCAGCAGCGGGGGACTAGGGACTCAAGAGACCCAGTACTTC. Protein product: CASSGGLGTQETQYF. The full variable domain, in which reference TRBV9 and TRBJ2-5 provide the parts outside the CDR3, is DSGVTQTPKHLITATGQRVTLRCSPRSGDLSVYWYQQSLDQGLQFLIQYYNGEERAKGNILERFSAQQFPDLHSELNLSSLELGDSALYFCASSGGLGTQETQYFGPGTRLLVL.

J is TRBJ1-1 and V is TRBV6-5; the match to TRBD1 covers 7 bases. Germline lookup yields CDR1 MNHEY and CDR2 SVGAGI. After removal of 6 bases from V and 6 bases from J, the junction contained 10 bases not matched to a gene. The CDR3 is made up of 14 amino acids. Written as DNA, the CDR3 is TGTGCCAGCAGCCCAAGACAGGGATTAGCTGAAGCTTTCTTT. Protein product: CASSPRQGLAEAFF.

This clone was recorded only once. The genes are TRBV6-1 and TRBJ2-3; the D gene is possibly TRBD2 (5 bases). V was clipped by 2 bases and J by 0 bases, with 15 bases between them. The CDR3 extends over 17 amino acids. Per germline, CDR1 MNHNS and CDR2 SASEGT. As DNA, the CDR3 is TGTGCCAGCAGTGAAAGGCCCAGCGGAGCAAGCACAGATACGCAGTATTTT. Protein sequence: CASSERPSGASTDTQYF.

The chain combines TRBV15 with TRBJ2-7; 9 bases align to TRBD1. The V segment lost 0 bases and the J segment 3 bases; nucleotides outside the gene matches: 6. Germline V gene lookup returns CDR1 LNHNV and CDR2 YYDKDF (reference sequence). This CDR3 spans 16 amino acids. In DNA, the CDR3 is TGTGCCACCAGCAGAGATCTCAGGACAGGGGTCTACGAGCAGTACTTC. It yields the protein CATSRDLRTGVYEQYF.

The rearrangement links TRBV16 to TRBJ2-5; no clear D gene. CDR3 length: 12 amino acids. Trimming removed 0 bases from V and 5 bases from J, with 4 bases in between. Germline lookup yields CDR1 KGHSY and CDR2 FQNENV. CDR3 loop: CASSQSRETQYF. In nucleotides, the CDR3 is TGTGCCAGCAGCCAATCGCGGGAGACCCAGTACTTC.

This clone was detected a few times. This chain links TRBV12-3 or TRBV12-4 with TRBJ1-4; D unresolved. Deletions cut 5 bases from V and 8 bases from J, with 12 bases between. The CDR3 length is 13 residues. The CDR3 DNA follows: TGTGCCAGCAGTCCAGGACTGTACGAAAAACTGTTTTTT. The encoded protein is CASSPGLYEKLFF.

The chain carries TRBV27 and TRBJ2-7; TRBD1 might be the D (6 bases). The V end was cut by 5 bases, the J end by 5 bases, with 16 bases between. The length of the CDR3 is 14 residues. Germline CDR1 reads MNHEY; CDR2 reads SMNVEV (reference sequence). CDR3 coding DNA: TGTGCCAGCAGTCCCTTGGACAGACCGGACGAGCAGTACTTC. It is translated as CASSPLDRPDEQYF.

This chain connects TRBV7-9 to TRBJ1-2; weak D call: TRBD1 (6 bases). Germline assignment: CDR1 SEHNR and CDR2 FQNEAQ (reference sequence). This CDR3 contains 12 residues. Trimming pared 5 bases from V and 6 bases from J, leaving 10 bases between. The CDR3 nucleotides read TGTGCCAGCAGCAAACAGGGAGATGGCTACACCTTC. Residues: CASSKQGDGYTF.

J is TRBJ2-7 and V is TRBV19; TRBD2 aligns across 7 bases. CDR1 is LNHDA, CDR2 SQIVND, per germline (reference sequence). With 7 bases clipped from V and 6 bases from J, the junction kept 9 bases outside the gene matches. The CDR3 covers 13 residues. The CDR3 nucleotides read TGTGCCAGTAAAAGCGGGACCTCAGGCGAGCAGTACTTC. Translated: CASKSGTSGEQYF.

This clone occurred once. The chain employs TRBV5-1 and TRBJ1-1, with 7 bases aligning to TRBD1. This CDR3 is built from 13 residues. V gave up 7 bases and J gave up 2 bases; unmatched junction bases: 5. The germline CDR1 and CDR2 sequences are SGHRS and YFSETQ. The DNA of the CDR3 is TGCGCCAGCGGGGGACAGCTTAACACTGAAGCTTTCTTT. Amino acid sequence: CASGGQLNTEAFF.